This T cell receptor (beta chain) was sequenced in a study of T-cell memory formation after mild COVID-19. Study in general: Clustering of TCRs was largely donor specific.

This clonotype was seen more than once but under ten times. TCRdb used MiXCR to reprocess the 5' RACE reads, holding one entry per CDR3 protein. Of about 110,000 distinct CDR3 sequences listed, roughly a sixth are singletons. There are 13 residues in the CDR3. Germline V gene lookup returns CDR1 SSHAT and CDR2 FNYEAQ (reference sequence). V shed 3 bases and J shed 5 bases, with 11 bases lying between them. The specimen sequenced was PBMCs or a T cell subset sorted from them (not recorded which). The V gene is TRBV7-7, the J gene TRBJ2-7; D is tentatively TRBD1 or TRBD2 (5 bases each). This clonotype was sampled from a man between 18 and 29 years old who had mild COVID-19 (a few samples of this study predate the infection). Cell type and time point are not known. This chain's CDR3 is CASSLGRVNEQYF. In nucleotides, the CDR3 is TGTGCCAGCAGCTTGGGACGGGTAAACGAGCAGTACTTC.